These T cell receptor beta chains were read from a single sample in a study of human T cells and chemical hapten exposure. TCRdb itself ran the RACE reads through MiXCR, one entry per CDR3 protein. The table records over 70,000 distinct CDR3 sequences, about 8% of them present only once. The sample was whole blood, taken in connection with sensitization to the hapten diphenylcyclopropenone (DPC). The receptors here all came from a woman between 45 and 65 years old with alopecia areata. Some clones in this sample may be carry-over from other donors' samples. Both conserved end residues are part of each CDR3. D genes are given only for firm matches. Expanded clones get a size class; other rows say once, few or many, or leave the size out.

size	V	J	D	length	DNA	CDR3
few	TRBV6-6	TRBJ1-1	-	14	TGTGCCAGCAAAGAAGGTTGGGGGCACACTGAAGCTTTCTTT	CASKEGWGHTEAFF
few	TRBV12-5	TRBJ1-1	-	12	TGTGCTAGTGGTTCCGAAAACACTGAAGCTTTCTTT	CASGSENTEAFF
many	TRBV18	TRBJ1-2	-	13	TGTGCCAGCTCACCAGGGTCGGACTATGGCTACACCTTC	CASSPGSDYGYTF
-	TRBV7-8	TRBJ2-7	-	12	TGTGCCAGCAGCTTAGCGTGGTTCCCCGAGTGGTTC	CASSLAWFPEWF
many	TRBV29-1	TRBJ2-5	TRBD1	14	TGCAGCGTAGTTCCGGGACAGCCTTCCGAGACCCAGTACTTC	CSVVPGQPSETQYF
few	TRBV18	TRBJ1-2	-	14	TGTGCCAGCTCCGGGCTGGGGGCGAACTATGGCTACACCTTC	CASSGLGANYGYTF
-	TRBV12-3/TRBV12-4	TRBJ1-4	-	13	TGTGCCAGCAGTTTCGGGCAGGCTGGAAAACTGTTTTTT	CASSFGQAGKLFF
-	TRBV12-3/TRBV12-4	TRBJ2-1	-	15	TGTGCCAGCAGTTCCGGGGACGCCGAAGTCTATGAGCAGTTCTTC	CASSSGDAEVYEQFF
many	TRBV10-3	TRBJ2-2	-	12	TGTGCCATCAGTGATGGGACCGGGGAGCTGTTTTTT	CAISDGTGELFF
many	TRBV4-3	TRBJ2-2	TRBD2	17	TGCGCCAGCAGCCAAACTAGCGGGAGCACGGTAGCCGGGGAGCTGTTTTTT	CASSQTSGSTVAGELFF
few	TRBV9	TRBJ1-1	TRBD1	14	TGTGCCAGCAGCGTATTACAGGGGCCCACTGAAGCTTTCTTT	CASSVLQGPTEAFF
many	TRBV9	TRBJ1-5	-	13	TGTGCCAGCAGCGAAACAGGGTCTCAGCCCCAGCATTTT	CASSETGSQPQHF
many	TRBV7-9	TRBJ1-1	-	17	TGTGCCAGCAGCCTAGAAGGGTATACAGGCGAGAACACTGAAGCTTTCTTT	CASSLEGYTGENTEAFF
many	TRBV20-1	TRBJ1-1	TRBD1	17	TGCAGTGCTAGAGGGCCGGGACAGGGGGCGTGGAACACTGAAGCTTTCTTT	CSARGPGQGAWNTEAFF
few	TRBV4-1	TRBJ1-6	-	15	TGCGCCAGCAGCCAAGAAGGAACAGGGAAATCACCCCTCCACTTT	CASSQEGTGKSPLHF
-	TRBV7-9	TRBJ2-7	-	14	TGTGCCAGCAGCCCGGGCAGGTTTTCCTACGAGCAGTACTTC	CASSPGRFSYEQYF
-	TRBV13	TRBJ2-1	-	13	TGTGCCAGCAGCTTAGGGCGGCGTCATGAGCAGTTCTTC	CASSLGRRHEQFF
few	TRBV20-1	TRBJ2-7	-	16	TGCAGTGCTAGAGACGGTAAAACAGTTAGCTCCTACGAGCAGTACTTC	CSARDGKTVSSYEQYF
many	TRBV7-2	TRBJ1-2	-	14	TGTGCCAGCAGCTTAGCGAGGCAGGCGCATGGCTACACCTTC	CASSLARQAHGYTF
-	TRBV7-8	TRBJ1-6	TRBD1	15	TGTGCCAGCAGCTTAGAGACAGGGAAGGTTTCACCCCTCCACTTT	CASSLETGKVSPLHF
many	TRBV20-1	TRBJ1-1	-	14	TGCAGTGCTAGAAAACAGGGTAGGAACACTGAAGCTTTCTTT	CSARKQGRNTEAFF
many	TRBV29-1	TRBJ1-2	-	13	TGCAGCGTTGTAGTAACCGCTAACTATGGCTACACCTTC	CSVVVTANYGYTF
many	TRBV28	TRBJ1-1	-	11	TGTGCCAGCACCTCGCCCCGCGCGGCTTTCTTT	CASTSPRAAFF
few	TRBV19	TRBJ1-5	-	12	TGTGCCAGTAGTATGTTTAATCAGCCCCAGCATTTT	CASSMFNQPQHF
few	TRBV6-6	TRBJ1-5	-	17	TGTGCCAGCAGTTACTCCCTGGACGGGTTAAGCAATCAGCCCCAGCATTTT	CASSYSLDGLSNQPQHF
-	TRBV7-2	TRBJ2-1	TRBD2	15	TGTGCCAGCAGCCTGACTAGCGGGAGCCACAATGAGCAGTTCTTC	CASSLTSGSHNEQFF
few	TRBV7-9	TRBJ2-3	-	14	TGTGCCAGCAGCTTACAGGGGGAGGCAGATACGCAGTATTTT	CASSLQGEADTQYF
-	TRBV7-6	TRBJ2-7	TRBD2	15	TGTGCCAGCAGCGCAGGCAGCGGGGGGAAATACGAGCAGTACTTC	CASSAGSGGKYEQYF
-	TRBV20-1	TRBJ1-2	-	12	TGCAGTGCTCGCTGGTCGGCGGATGGCTACACCTTC	CSARWSADGYTF
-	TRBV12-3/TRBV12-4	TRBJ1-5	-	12	TGTGCCAGCAGCCCAGGGTATCAGCCCCAGCATTTT	CASSPGYQPQHF
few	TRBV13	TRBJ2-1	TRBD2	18	TGTGCCAGCAGCTCTACTAGCGGGAGGGCCAAGATGGTCAATGAGCAGTTCTTC	CASSSTSGRAKMVNEQFF
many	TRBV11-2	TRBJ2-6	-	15	TGTGCCAGCAGCTTTCGGAGCTCTGGGGCCAACGTCCTGACTTTC	CASSFRSSGANVLTF
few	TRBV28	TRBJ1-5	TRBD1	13	TGTGCCAGCAGTTGGGACAGGAATCAGCCCCAGCATTTT	CASSWDRNQPQHF
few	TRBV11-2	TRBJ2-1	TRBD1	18	TGTGCCAGCAGCTTAGGCCCCGGGACAGGGGGCACCTACAATGAGCAGTTCTTC	CASSLGPGTGGTYNEQFF
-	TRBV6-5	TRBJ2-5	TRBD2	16	TGTGCCAGCAGTTACTCGCGAGCGGGAGGGCCCCAGACCCAGTACTTC	CASSYSRAGGPQTQYF
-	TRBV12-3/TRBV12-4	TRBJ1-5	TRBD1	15	TGTGCCAGCAGTTTGGGACAGGGTATCAATCAGCCCCAGCATTTT	CASSLGQGINQPQHF
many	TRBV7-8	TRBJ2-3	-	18	TGTGCCAGCAGCCCCAGGTTTAGGATACGGCTACGCACAGATACGCAGTATTTT	CASSPRFRIRLRTDTQYF
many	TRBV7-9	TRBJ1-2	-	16	TGTGCCAGCAGCCCGCCCGACAGGAGCCCTAACTATGGCTACACCTTC	CASSPPDRSPNYGYTF
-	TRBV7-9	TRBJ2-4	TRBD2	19	TGTGCCAGCAGCTTAACCGGGACTAGCGGTAATAAAGCCAAAAACATTCAGTACTTC	CASSLTGTSGNKAKNIQYF
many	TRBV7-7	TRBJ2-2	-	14	TGTGCCAGCAGCTTTCAGGGGGGCACCGGGGAGCTGTTTTTT	CASSFQGGTGELFF
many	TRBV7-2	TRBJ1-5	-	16	TGTGCCAGCAGCTTAGTACCCAGGGGTAGCAATCAGCCCCAGCATTTT	CASSLVPRGSNQPQHF
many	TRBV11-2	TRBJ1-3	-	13	TGTGCCAGCAGCTTTCCAATGACAAACACCATATATTTT	CASSFPMTNTIYF
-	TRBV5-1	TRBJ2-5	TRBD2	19	TGCGCCAGCAGCCCGGGACTAGCGGGAGGGTACTCGGCGCAAGAGACCCAGTACTTC	CASSPGLAGGYSAQETQYF
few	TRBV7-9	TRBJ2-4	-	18	TGTGCCAGCAAACCGGGGGCAGGAGAGCCCCTAGCCAAAAACATTCAGTACTTC	CASKPGAGEPLAKNIQYF
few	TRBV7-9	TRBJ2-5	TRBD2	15	TGTGCCAGCAGCTGGCTAGCGGGAGAGGGAGAGACCCAGTACTTC	CASSWLAGEGETQYF
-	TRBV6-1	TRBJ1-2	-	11	TGTGCCAGCAGGGGCAGAGCAGACTACACCTTC	CASRGRADYTF
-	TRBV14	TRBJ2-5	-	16	TGTGCCAGCAGCCCGAATCTCTCCTTTGGGGAGGAGACCCAGTACTTC	CASSPNLSFGEETQYF
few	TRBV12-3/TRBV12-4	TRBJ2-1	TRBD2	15	TGTGCCAGCAGTCGGAGCGGGAGAGCCTACAATGAGCAGTTCTTC	CASSRSGRAYNEQFF
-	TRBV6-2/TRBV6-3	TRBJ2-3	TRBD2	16	TGTGCCAGCAGTTTCTTAGCGGGCGGGATCACAGATACGCAGTATTTT	CASSFLAGGITDTQYF
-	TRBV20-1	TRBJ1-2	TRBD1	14	TGCAGTGCTAGCCAGGGGGCATATCTTGATGGCTACACCTTC	CSASQGAYLDGYTF
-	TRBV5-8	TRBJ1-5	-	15	TGTGCCAGCAGCTTGGTCGGGCGGGCGGGACAGCCCCAGCATTTT	CASSLVGRAGQPQHF
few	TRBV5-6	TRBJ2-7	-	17	TGTGCCAGCAGCTTTACGACGGGACCCCTGTCCTCCTACGAGCAGTACTTC	CASSFTTGPLSSYEQYF